These 27 T cell receptor beta chains originate from one sample sequenced in a study of Graves' ophthalmopathy and Graves' hyperthyroidism. Using RNA transcripts, the TCR beta CDR3 regions were amplified. Second-round multiplex PCR came after a first-round RT-PCR that employed HTBI primers. TCRdb called the multiplex PCR reads again in MiXCR, with one record for every CDR3 protein. The table lists about 740,000 distinct CDR3 sequences, 35% to 50% of them singletons. Material for sequencing was peripheral blood. Every receptor here comes from an adult man with Graves' ophthalmopathy.

J is TRBJ1-1 and V is TRBV7-2, with 9 bases aligning to TRBD1. This CDR3 comprises 13 residues. Trimming at V came to 5 bases and at J to 8 bases, leaving 6 bases not matched to a gene. Germline V gene lookup returns CDR1 SGHTA and CDR2 FQGNSA. The CDR3 here is CASSDRGTAEAFF. The CDR3 DNA reads as TGTGCCAGCAGCGACAGGGGGACTGCCGAAGCTTTCTTT.

Regarding this clonotype: One end of the junction is discordant with germline, which a read error may explain. J is TRBJ2-2 and V is TRBV7-9; D gene unclear. Germline values: CDR1 SEHNR, CDR2 FQNEAQ (reference sequence). This CDR3 has 14 residues. CDR3 nucleotide sequence: TGCGCCAGCAGCAACCCCGGAAACACCGGGGAGCTGTTTTTT. Translating gives CASSNPGNTGELFF.

For the CDR3, the DNA is TGTGCCAGCAGCGCCAGGACAGAGACTTATGGCTACACCTTC. This translates into CASSARTETYGYTF. The V call is TRBV9, the J call TRBJ1-2, with D possibly matching TRBD1 (6 bases). This CDR3 region has 14 residues. The germline V gene encodes CDR1 SGDLS and CDR2 YYNGEE. Between the trimmed V and J ends, which lost 3 bases and 5 bases, there was a span of 14 bases.

This clonotype was seen ten or more times. One end of the junction fails to match germline, which may point to a read error. The chain's CDR3 is CASSLGGRGGYTF. CDR3 sequence (DNA): TGTGCCAGCAGCTTAGGGGGCCGTGGTGGCTACACCTTC. The chain recombines TRBV5-1 with TRBJ1-2; 7 nucleotides align to TRBD1. The length of the CDR3 is 13 residues. CDR1 is SGHRS and CDR2 is YFSETQ in the germline V gene.

As to this clonotype: The germline gene is not matched at one end of the junction; a read error may be the cause. The V call is TRBV7-9, the J call TRBJ1-1; the match to TRBD1 covers 12 bases. This CDR3 contains 14 residues. Germline-derived CDR1 and CDR2 are SEHNR and FQNEAQ (reference sequence). DNA of the CDR3: TGTGCCAGCAGCCTCGGGACAGGGGGCACTGAAGCTTCCTTT. This translates into CASSLGTGGTEASF.

J is TRBJ1-1 and V is TRBV2; D unclear. The V gene's germline CDR1 is SNHLY and CDR2 FYNNEI. Trimming pared 5 bases from V and 7 bases from J, leaving 20 bases between. The CDR3 runs 15 residues. CDR3 loop: CASSYAGGRSFEAFF. The CDR3, as DNA: TGTGCCAGCAGTTACGCCGGTGGACGGTCCTTTGAAGCTTTCTTT.

The gene calls are TRBV5-4 and TRBJ1-2; D ambiguous. Trimming took off 0 bases at V and 3 bases at J, with 12 bases between the two ends. This CDR3 region has 15 residues. Germline-derived CDR1 and CDR2 are SGHNT and YYREEE (reference sequence). CDR3 DNA sequence: TGTGCCAGCAGCTTGGGTCCCAGTTGGGACTATGGCTACACCTTC. Translation: CASSLGPSWDYGYTF.

This chain uses TRBV7-8 with TRBJ1-6; D is possibly TRBD1 (6 bases). V gave up 4 bases and J gave up 8 bases, with 12 bases separating them. Germline CDR1 is SGHVS and CDR2 is FQNEAQ. The CDR3 has 14 residues. The chain's CDR3 is CASSSRDTHSPLHF. Written as DNA, the CDR3 is TGTGCCAGCAGCTCCCGGGACACTCATTCACCCCTCCACTTT.

This clonotype was seen once. The gene calls are TRBV10-3 and TRBJ1-1; TRBD1 is a possible D gene (5 bases). Deletions cut 10 bases from V and 1 base from J, with 28 bases between. This CDR3 has 18 residues. Per germline, CDR1 ENHRY and CDR2 SYGVKD. The CDR3 loop reads CASSRGIFNEERNTEAFF. CDR3 in DNA: TGTGCCAGCAGCCGGGGGATCTTTAACGAGGAGCGGAACACTGAAGCTTTCTTT.

This clonotype was observed a handful of times. The chain joins TRBV30 to TRBJ2-5; TRBD1 might be the D (6 bases). Trimming shortened V by 8 bases and J by 7 bases, and 17 bases separated the two germline ends. Germline-derived CDR1 and CDR2 are GTSNPN and SVGIG (reference sequence). The CDR3 runs 12 residues. The CDR3 sequence: CAGTGSPGTQYF. CDR3 bases: TGTGCCGGAACAGGGAGCCCCGGGACCCAGTACTTC. Complete variable domain (other parts from reference TRBV30 and TRBJ2-5): SQTIHQWPATLVQPVGSPLSLECTVEGTSNPNLYWYRQAAGRGLQLLFYSVGIGQISSEVPQNLSASRPQDRQFILSSKKLLLSDSGFYLCAGTGSPGTQYFGPGTRLLVL.

The chain combines TRBV27 with TRBJ1-6; D is unresolved. Trimming took off 6 bases at V and 7 bases at J, with 7 bases between the two ends. There are 12 residues in the CDR3. The germline V gene has CDR1 MNHEY and CDR2 SMNVEV (reference sequence). This chain's CDR3 is CASREGNSPLHF. Written as DNA, the CDR3 is TGTGCCAGCAGGGAGGGCAATTCACCCCTCCACTTT.

The chain links TRBV12-3 or TRBV12-4 to TRBJ2-7; no reliable D call. The CDR3 is 11 amino acids. V was trimmed by 4 bases and J by 5 bases, leaving 6 bases between them. CDR3 residues: CASSYLNEQYF. The DNA for the CDR3 is TGTGCCAGCAGTTACTTGAACGAGCAGTACTTC.

Only a few counts were recorded for this clonotype. The chain employs TRBV7-2 and TRBJ2-7; D uncertain. V was cut by 2 bases and J by 2 bases, with 13 bases left in between. The germline V gene encodes CDR1 SGHTA and CDR2 FQGNSA. This CDR3 contains 15 residues. This chain's CDR3 is CASSLRRTKTYEQYF. The CDR3 DNA reads TGTGCCAGCAGCTTAAGACGTACTAAGACCTACGAGCAGTACTTC.

This clonotype occurred a few times. The chain couples TRBV19 to TRBJ2-6; TRBD1 matches 9 bases. Germline V CDR1 and CDR2: LNHDA, SQIVND (reference sequence). The V gene end was trimmed by 9 bases and the J gene end by 0 bases; junction bases not matched to a gene: 9. The CDR3 runs 17 residues. In DNA, the CDR3 is TGTGCCAGCCGTCCCGGGACAGGGAACTCTGGGGCCAACGTCCTGACTTTC. This codes for CASRPGTGNSGANVLTF. The full variable domain, rest sourced from reference TRBV19 and TRBJ2-6, is DGGITQSPKYLFRKEGQNVTLSCEQNLNHDAMYWYRQDPGQGLRLIYYSQIVNDFQKGDIAEGYSVSREKKESFPLTVTSAQKNPTAFYLCASRPGTGNSGANVLTFGAGSRLTVL.

This clonotype was counted ten times or more. The chain couples TRBV10-3 to TRBJ2-7, with a possible D match to TRBD1 (6 bases). The CDR3 extends over 13 amino acids. The V and J ends lost 4 bases and 3 bases respectively, with 10 bases between them. Germline V CDR1 and CDR2: ENHRY, SYGVKD. In DNA, the CDR3 is TGTGCCATCAGTGGGGACAACGGCTACGAGCAGTACTTC. This gives the protein CAISGDNGYEQYF.

This clonotype has a handful of counts. The rearrangement uses TRBV10-3 and TRBJ1-1; D ambiguous. V was shortened by 10 bases and J by 0 bases, with 6 bases between the two germline ends. CDR3 length: 11 residues. The germline V gene encodes CDR1 ENHRY and CDR2 SYGVKD. The DNA of the CDR3 is TGTGCCAGCACCTTGAACACTGAAGCTTTCTTT. Its protein product is CASTLNTEAFF.

This sequence joins TRBV9 and TRBJ2-7; D is perhaps TRBD1 (6 bases). Trimming took off 2 bases at V and 1 base at J, with 10 bases between the two ends. Germline assignment: CDR1 SGDLS and CDR2 YYNGEE. The CDR3 length is 14 residues. The CDR3 DNA follows: TGTGCCAGCAGCGTTGGACAGCGATCCTACGAGCAGTACTTC. Its translation: CASSVGQRSYEQYF.

The chain carries TRBV7-9 and TRBJ2-7, with TRBD1 matching over 9 bases. Germline assignment: CDR1 SEHNR and CDR2 FQNEAQ (reference sequence). The trim removed 3 bases at V and 2 bases at J, leaving 11 bases unmatched. The CDR3 length is 17 residues. The CDR3 sequence: CASSFLWDREKPYEQYF. Here the CDR3 DNA reads TGTGCCAGCAGCTTCTTGTGGGACAGGGAAAAACCCTACGAGCAGTACTTC.

This clonotype was detected many times. This chain uses TRBV7-3 with TRBJ2-5; 10 positions match TRBD1. J gave up 5 bases and V 6 bases, and 6 bases lay outside the gene matches. CDR3 length equals 14 residues. CDR1 is SGHTA, CDR2 FQGTGA, per germline. The CDR3: CASSRQGARETQYF. CDR3 DNA: TGTGCCAGCAGTCGACAGGGGGCGAGGGAGACCCAGTACTTC.

The chain links TRBV28 to TRBJ2-7, with TRBD1 matching over 7 bases. In germline, CDR1 is MDHEN, CDR2 SYDVKM. The V segment lost 2 bases and the J segment 7 bases; nucleotides outside the gene matches: 14. The CDR3 runs 16 residues. CDR3 protein: CASSLGQAILTGEQYF. CDR3 in DNA: TGTGCCAGCAGTTTAGGACAGGCCATCCTCACTGGAGAGCAGTACTTC.

Comments on this clonotype: One end of the junction fails to match germline, which may point to a read error. The gene calls are TRBV20-1 and TRBJ2-5; 7 bases map to TRBD1. Germline lookup yields CDR1 DFQATT and CDR2 SNEGSKA (reference sequence). The CDR3 totals 15 residues. CDR3 in DNA: TGCAGTGCCCTGGACAGGAGGAGTTCCCAAGTGACCCAGTACTTC. Encoded protein: CSALDRRSSQVTQYF.

CDR3 sequence reads: CASSFFPSPFSRNSGANVLTF. CDR3 in DNA: TGTGCCAGCAGCTTTTTCCCGTCCCCTTTTAGTCGAAACTCTGGGGCCAACGTCCTGACTTTC. This chain uses TRBV7-2 with TRBJ2-6, with D unresolved. Deletions cut 3 bases from V and 0 bases from J, with 24 bases between. The CDR3 covers 21 residues. Per the germline V gene, CDR1 is SGHTA and CDR2 is FQGNSA.

This clonotype showed up many times. The chain carries TRBV2 and TRBJ1-4; D unclear. Germline-derived CDR1 and CDR2 are SNHLY and FYNNEI. The ends were cut back, 3 bases at V and 11 bases at J, with 10 bases in the middle. This CDR3 is built from 12 residues. For the CDR3, the DNA is TGTGCCAGCAGTGACGGGGTCGGGAAACTGTTTTTT. Protein product: CASSDGVGKLFF.

This clonotype was seen many times. J is TRBJ1-5 and V is TRBV7-2, with D hard to call. Germline CDR1 and CDR2: SGHTA and FQGNSA. The CDR3 has 14 amino acids. V lost 0 bases and J lost 4, with 7 bases in between. DNA for the CDR3: TGTGCCAGCAGCTTAGCGCCGGGAAATCAGCCCCAGCATTTT. Its translation: CASSLAPGNQPQHF.

This clonotype has just a few counts. The V call is TRBV2, the J call TRBJ1-2; D ambiguous. CDR3 size: 13 residues. Trimming shortened V by 1 base and J by 8 bases, and 11 bases separated the two germline ends. CDR1 and CDR2 from the germline V gene are SNHLY and FYNNEI. The CDR3 spells CASSEVAVRGYTF. The CDR3 DNA follows: TGTGCCAGCAGTGAAGTGGCAGTTCGCGGCTACACCTTC.

This clonotype was observed at least ten times. The chain employs TRBV20-1 and TRBJ1-5, with D perhaps TRBD1 (5 bases). The V gene lost 2 bases and the J gene lost 5 bases, with 7 bases spanning the gap. The CDR3 has 12 amino acids. Germline V gene lookup returns CDR1 DFQATT and CDR2 SNEGSKA (reference sequence). This CDR3 reads CSARTGDQPQHF. The CDR3 DNA follows: TGCAGTGCTAGAACGGGGGATCAGCCCCAGCATTTT.

A word on this clonotype: At one of its ends the junction is not consistent with the germline gene, which may arise from a read error. CDR3 bases: TGCGCCAGCAGCCAAGATCGGGCCAGTCCCTATGGCTACACCTTC. This translates into CASSQDRASPYGYTF. The chain combines TRBV7-9 with TRBJ1-2; no reliable D call. In germline, CDR1 is SEHNR, CDR2 FQNEAQ (reference sequence). The CDR3 runs 15 residues.